The present entry profiles one TCR beta chain with its context. This CDR3 has 9 amino acids. Trimming took 4 bases from V and 16 from J, leaving 11 bases between them. CDR1 and CDR2 from the germline V gene are SQVTM and ANQGSEA. This entry is derived from a study of T cell responses to AZD1222 COVID-19 vaccine. The method was immunoSEQ multiplex PCR; TCRdb's version includes in-frame clones alone and lacks a portion of them. The repertoire holds 120,000 or so clones, about 89% seen once, with approximately 5.1% in the top ten. Sequenced here: peripheral blood, sampled on day 0 of AZD1222 vaccination. The chain employs TRBV29-1 and TRBJ2-4; D not certain. The receptor's source is an adult in good health. As DNA, the CDR3 is TGCAGCGTTGGACCTCCGAGCTACTTC. It encodes CSVGPPSYF.